This T cell receptor beta chain was sequenced in a study of blood T cell repertoires in COVID-19. Study summary: Nucleic acid was either cDNA or gDNA, and it came from T cells, B-cell-depleted T cells, or PBMCs.

Original data processing: Counts of nucleated cells, estimated from reference gene primer amplification, were obtained. Assay: immunoSEQ multiplex PCR; the TCRdb copy retains only in-frame clones and omits some. V, J and clone size reflect that table, while D and trimming were determined from the DNA. Of more than 350,000 clones in the sample, around 87% were seen once. Enrolment of Seattle patients took place during active infection, and they were followed longitudinally. Trimming removed 1 base from V and 5 bases from J, with 5 bases in between. CDR3 length: 12 residues. The chain recombines TRBV12-3 or TRBV12-4 with TRBJ1-1; D gene ambiguous. The receptor's source is a woman aged 25 to 39 with COVID-19, enrolled during active disease. Material for sequencing was peripheral blood. CDR3 loop: CASSLEETEAFF. The CDR3 bases are TGTGCCAGCAGTTTAGAAGAGACTGAAGCTTTCTTT.